A selection of T cell receptor beta chains follows, all from one sample in a study of cytomegalovirus exposure and HLA in healthy donors. Method: immunoSEQ multiplex PCR; TCRdb's copy keeps in-frame clones and lacks some. The data show tens of thousands of clones, with around 90% seen just once and about 8% held by the top ten. Material for sequencing was PBMCs. The receptors derive from a middle-aged woman in good health and CMV-seropositive. CDR3s include the opening cysteine and the closing phenylalanine or tryptophan. Fields, in order: J gene, clone size, D gene, V gene, CDR3 DNA, CDR3 protein. A D gene is named only where the DNA matches it firmly. Where a row states a size, it is once, few, many or the class of an expanded clone; other rows omit it.

TRBJ2-7,few,TRBD1,TRBV6-1,TGTGCCAGCGGTGATCCGGGACAGGGTCACTACGAGCAGTACTTC,CASGDPGQGHYEQYF
TRBJ2-1,NA,TRBD2,TRBV5-8,TGTGCCAGCAGCTTCACTAGCGCGACTGAGCAGTTCTTC,CASSFTSATEQFF
TRBJ1-1,NA,NA,TRBV2,TGTGCCAGCAGTGTGACGGGGAACACTGAAGCTTTCTTT,CASSVTGNTEAFF
TRBJ2-3,few,TRBD2,TRBV18,TGTGCCAGCTCACCTGCGAGCGGGGGGGGAACAGATACGCAGTATTTT,CASSPASGGGTDTQYF
TRBJ2-1,NA,TRBD1,TRBV11-2,TGTGCCAGCAGCTCGACAGGGTACAATGAGCAGTTCTTC,CASSSTGYNEQFF
TRBJ1-1,NA,NA,TRBV5-1,TGCGCCAGCACTTACAGGGTCGGTGACACTGAAGCTTTCTTT,CASTYRVGDTEAFF
TRBJ2-5,once,NA,TRBV7-9,TGTGCCAGCAGCCGCAGAACGGGTCGGCAAGAGACCCAGTACTTC,CASSRRTGRQETQYF
TRBJ2-1,NA,NA,TRBV6-4,TGTGCCAGTGACTATCAGAGCTACAATGAGCAGTTCTTC,CASDYQSYNEQFF
TRBJ1-4,NA,TRBD1,TRBV4-1,TGCGCCAGCAGCAAACCACAGGGGACAACTAATGAAAAACTGTTTTTT,CASSKPQGTTNEKLFF
TRBJ2-2,NA,TRBD1,TRBV6-1,TGTGCCAGCAGTGCGGGACAGGGGAACACCGGGGAGCTGTTTTTT,CASSAGQGNTGELFF
TRBJ2-7,NA,TRBD1,TRBV6-1,TGTGCCAGCAGTGGAGTTGCCGGGACAGGGAATTACGAGCAGTACTTC,CASSGVAGTGNYEQYF
TRBJ1-1,NA,NA,TRBV5-1,TGCGCCAGCAGCTTGGCCCCAGGGATGAACACTGAAGCTTTCTTT,CASSLAPGMNTEAFF